Listed here are 23 T cell receptor beta chains from one sample, sequenced in a study of T cells in Graves' hyperthyroidism and ophthalmopathy. TCR beta CDR3 regions were amplified from RNA transcripts. Using the HTBI primer set, a first-round RT-PCR was run on the TCR CDR3. Each CDR3 protein gets one entry after TCRdb re-called the multiplex PCR reads with MiXCR. The table has about 600,000 distinct CDR3 sequences, approximately 14% seen once. Sequencing was done on a sample of blood. These receptors all stem from a woman under 30 with Graves' ophthalmopathy.

This clonotype has ten or more counts. The chain uses TRBV7-2 and TRBJ2-4; TRBD2 aligns across 7 bases. With 8 bases clipped from V and 8 bases from J, the junction kept 9 bases outside the gene matches. The CDR3 loop spans 13 amino acids. CDR1 is SGHTA, CDR2 FQGNSA, per germline. The CDR3 loop reads CASAGSAGDIQYF. The CDR3 DNA reads TGTGCCAGCGCTGGGTCCGCGGGAGACATTCAGTACTTC.

This clonotype was picked up many times. V gene TRBV20-1 combines with J gene TRBJ2-1; 11 bases line up with TRBD2. This CDR3 comprises 14 residues. Germline assignment: CDR1 DFQATT and CDR2 SNEGSKA (reference sequence). V lost 5 bases, J lost 7 bases, and 7 bases stayed unmatched. This CDR3 is CSAFSGRAGNEQFF. The CDR3 coding sequence is TGCAGTGCTTTTAGCGGGAGGGCCGGGAATGAGCAGTTCTTC.

This clonotype has a count of ten or more. The rearrangement joins TRBV7-2 to TRBJ2-1; 7 nucleotides match TRBD2. Germline CDR1 SGHTA, CDR2 FQGNSA. The CDR3 consists of 15 residues. With 3 bases clipped from V and 5 bases from J, the junction kept 7 bases outside the gene matches. CDR3 amino acids: CASSLGSGYNNEQFF. For the CDR3, the DNA is TGTGCCAGCAGCTTGGGTAGCGGGTATAACAATGAGCAGTTCTTC.

Only a few counts were recorded for this clonotype. The V gene is TRBV4-2, the J gene TRBJ2-2; a possible D gene is TRBD2 (5 bases). V was cut by 0 bases and J by 0 bases, with 8 bases left in between. The CDR3 spans 16 residues. Germline V gene data show CDR1 as LGHNA and CDR2 as YNFKEQ. The CDR3 region has the DNA TGTGCCAGCAGCCAAGAGCTAGCCGCGAACACCGGGGAGCTGTTTTTT. Translated, it gives CASSQELAANTGELFF.

This clonotype was found a few times. The rearrangement joins TRBV5-4 to TRBJ2-7; D unclear. Looked up from germline, CDR1 is SGHNT and CDR2 is YYREEE (reference sequence). This CDR3 spans 12 amino acids. Trimming pared 3 bases from V and 5 bases from J, leaving 9 bases between. The CDR3 spells CASSSTPDEQYF. The CDR3, as DNA: TGTGCCAGCAGCTCAACCCCGGACGAGCAGTACTTC.

Ten or more counts support this clonotype. The chain couples TRBV6-1 to TRBJ2-6; TRBD2 matches 11 bases. The germline V gene has CDR1 MNHNS and CDR2 SASEGT. Trimming took 6 bases from V and 0 from J; bases not matched to a gene: 7. This CDR3 has 18 amino acids. The CDR3 DNA is TGTGCCAGCAGCGTAGCGGGAGGGTCCCCCTCTGGGGCCAACGTCCTGACTTTC. Translated: CASSVAGGSPSGANVLTF.

The chain is built from TRBV6-2 or TRBV6-3 and TRBJ1-1; D possibly corresponds to TRBD1 (5 bases). Trimming removed 3 bases from V and 7 bases from J, with 12 bases in between. Germline V CDR1 and CDR2: MNHEY, SVGEGT. The CDR3 covers 13 residues. The CDR3 DNA follows: TGTGCCAGCAGTTATATAGAGGGGATTGAAGCTTTCTTT. Protein product: CASSYIEGIEAFF.

The sample holds a few counts of this clonotype. The rearrangement links TRBV4-1 to TRBJ1-5, with 7 bases fitting TRBD1. From germline, CDR1 is MGHRA and CDR2 YSYEKL. CDR3 length: 16 amino acids. J gave up 3 bases and V 0 bases, and 5 bases lay outside the gene matches. As DNA, the CDR3 is TGCGCCAGCAGCCAAGAGGGGACAGCAAACAATCAGCCCCAGCATTTT. It translates to CASSQEGTANNQPQHF.

This clonotype was seen a handful of times. The rearrangement uses TRBV6-1 and TRBJ1-2, with D uncertain. Per germline, CDR1 MNHNS and CDR2 SASEGT. Trimming stripped 6 bases from V and 8 bases from J, with 16 bases between. The CDR3 covers 13 residues. In nucleotides, the CDR3 is TGTGCCAGCAGCGGGTCAACTATGTGGGGCTACACCTTC. Translating gives CASSGSTMWGYTF.

J is TRBJ2-7 and V is TRBV24-1; D assignment may be TRBD1 or TRBD2 (5 bases each). The CDR3 covers 14 residues. V was shortened by 4 bases and J by 0 bases, with 9 bases between the two germline ends. Per the germline V gene, CDR1 is KGHDR and CDR2 is SFDVKD. The CDR3 here is CATSDPGTSYEQYF. CDR3 coding DNA: TGTGCCACCAGTGACCCAGGGACCTCCTACGAGCAGTACTTC.

The chain has TRBV4-2 and TRBJ2-7, with 8 bases identical to TRBD1. There are 14 residues in the CDR3. The ends lost 4 bases at V and 5 bases at J; junction bases unmatched: 7. CDR1 and CDR2 from the germline V gene are LGHNA and YNFKEQ. Here the CDR3 DNA reads TGTGCCAGCAGCCCCACGGACAGGGACGACGAGCAGTACTTC. The encoded protein is CASSPTDRDDEQYF.

This clonotype was seen a handful of times. Here the CDR3 DNA reads TGTGCCAGCAGTGCCACCGGGACCCTCGGCGGCACTGAAGCTTTCTTT. It is translated as CASSATGTLGGTEAFF. V and J are TRBV6-4 and TRBJ1-1; a weak D match, TRBD1 (5 bases). This CDR3 has 16 residues. CDR1 is MRHNA and CDR2 is SNTAGT in the germline V gene. V was trimmed by 4 bases and J by 4 bases, leaving 19 bases between them.

In its sample, this clonotype was seen many times. This sequence joins TRBV30 and TRBJ1-2; maybe TRBD1 (6 bases). Per germline, CDR1 GTSNPN and CDR2 SVGIG (reference sequence). The V and J ends lost 0 bases and 4 bases respectively, with 12 bases between them. This CDR3 comprises 14 residues. Here the CDR3 reads CAWSVQGPTYGYTF. In DNA, the CDR3 is TGTGCCTGGAGTGTACAGGGACCTACCTATGGCTACACCTTC.

This clonotype was seen only once. V is TRBV12-3 or TRBV12-4 and J is TRBJ2-5, with 16 bases matching TRBD2. With 6 bases clipped from V and 5 bases from J, the junction kept 6 bases outside the gene matches. The CDR3 length is 16 residues. In DNA form, the CDR3 reads TGTGCCAGCAGCGAGGGACTAGCGGGAGGGTGGGAGACCCAGTACTTC. Translation gives CASSEGLAGGWETQYF.

Worth noting for this clonotype: Relative to the germline gene, one junction end is altered; a read error may explain this. The chain links TRBV9 to TRBJ1-2; D perhaps matches TRBD1 (6 bases). The CDR3 extends over 17 amino acids. CDR1 is SGDLS, CDR2 YYNGEE, per germline. The CDR3 reads CASSGAGTTSLNYGYAF. Here the CDR3 DNA reads TGTGCCAGCAGCGGAGCCGGGACAACCTCCCTTAACTATGGCTACGCCTTC.

This clonotype was counted ten times or more. The chain couples TRBV12-3 or TRBV12-4 to TRBJ2-5; TRBD2 might be the D (6 bases). V was cut by 4 bases and J by 2 bases, with 14 bases left in between. CDR3 size: 15 residues. CDR3 loop: CASSSASGTQETQYF. The CDR3 DNA sequence: TGTGCCAGCAGTTCCGCCTCAGGGACTCAAGAGACCCAGTACTTC.

This clonotype was seen ten or more times. CDR3 region: CASSPGLGPYEQYF. The CDR3, as DNA: TGCGCCAGCAGCCCGGGACTAGGGCCCTACGAGCAGTACTTC. The chain combines TRBV5-1 with TRBJ2-7; 8 positions agree with TRBD2. The CDR3 totals 14 residues. The V gene's germline CDR1 is SGHRS and CDR2 YFSETQ. V gave up 4 bases and J gave up 2 bases; unmatched junction bases: 5. The whole variable domain, filled in from reference TRBV5-1 and TRBJ2-7, reads KAGVTQTPRYLIKTRGQQVTLSCSPISGHRSVSWYQQTPGQGLQFLFEYFSETQRNKGNFPGRFSGRQFSNSRSEMNVSTLELGDSALYLCASSPGLGPYEQYFGPGTRLTVT.

Regarding this clonotype: With a much larger clone just one base away, this may be a read error. This chain uses TRBV19 with TRBJ1-1; 9 bases fit TRBD1. Germline V gene data show CDR1 as LNHDA and CDR2 as SQIVND (reference sequence). The CDR3 sequence is 15 residues long. The DNA of the CDR3 is TGTGCCAGTGGTATTGGGACAGGGACGAACACTGAAGCTTTCTTT. It translates to CASGIGTGTNTEAFF. The whole variable domain, remainder taken from reference TRBV19 and TRBJ1-1, is DGGITQSPKYLFRKEGQNVTLSCEQNLNHDAMYWYRQDPGQGLRLIYYSQIVNDFQKGDIAEGYSVSREKKESFPLTVTSAQKNPTAFYLCASGIGTGTNTEAFFGQGTRLTVV.

This clonotype was observed many times. The gene calls are TRBV2 and TRBJ2-5; 13 nucleotides agree with TRBD2. The V and J ends lost 6 bases and 1 base, in that order; junction bases with no gene match: 8. CDR3 size: 17 residues. Germline CDR1 SNHLY, CDR2 FYNNEI. Written as DNA, the CDR3 is TGTGCCAGCAGCGGACTAGCGGGAGAGGAAATCCAAGAGACCCAGTACTTC. Protein sequence: CASSGLAGEEIQETQYF. The full variable domain, completed using reference TRBV2 and TRBJ2-5, is EPEVTQTPSHQVTQMGQEVILRCVPISNHLYFYWYRQILGQKVEFLVSFYNNEISEKSEIFDDQFSVERPDGSNFTLKIRSTKLEDSAMYFCASSGLAGEEIQETQYFGPGTRLLVL.

The sample holds many counts of this clonotype. The rearrangement joins TRBV7-2 to TRBJ1-4; possible D gene TRBD1, 6 bases. Germline-derived CDR1 and CDR2 are SGHTA and FQGNSA. Trimming left V 1 base short and J 2 bases short, with 11 bases between. The CDR3 length is 16 residues. CDR3 in DNA: TGTGCCAGCAGCTTAGTAGGGGGTGGTACTAATGAAAAACTGTTTTTT. This translates into CASSLVGGGTNEKLFF.

This clonotype has a count of ten or more. The chain couples TRBV12-3 or TRBV12-4 to TRBJ1-2; unclear D gene. CDR3 size: 14 residues. The V end was cut by 3 bases, the J end by 8 bases, with 16 bases between. CDR3 bases: TGTGCCAGCAGTTTTTCGGGGATAGCTAGAGGCTACACCTTC. It specifies CASSFSGIARGYTF.

The gene calls are TRBV18 and TRBJ2-7; weak D call: TRBD2 (5 bases). This CDR3 is built from 15 residues. Germline lookup yields CDR1 KGHSH and CDR2 LQKENI. The V gene lost 3 bases and the J gene lost 3 bases, with 15 bases spanning the gap. The CDR3 DNA sequence: TGTGCCAGCTCACCTGCCGGGAAGACTATCTACGAGCAGTACTTC. The encoded protein is CASSPAGKTIYEQYF.

At least ten counts were recorded for this clonotype. The chain uses TRBV27 and TRBJ1-2; the match to TRBD1 covers 9 bases. V lost 6 bases to trimming and J lost 7 bases; unmatched junction nucleotides: 6. Germline loops: CDR1 MNHEY, CDR2 SMNVEV (reference sequence). The CDR3 contains 13 residues. As DNA, the CDR3 is TGTGCCAGCAGACCCGGACAGGGGTTTGGCTACACCTTC. This translates into CASRPGQGFGYTF.